These 26 T cell receptor beta chains were sequenced from one sample in a study of beta chain features in type 1 diabetes. Whole-study findings and limits: TCRB CDR3 length was moderately but significantly reduced in all four CD4+ subsets of Type 1 diabetes patients.

Every isolated RNA sample was fully reverse transcribed, so sequencing captured expressed TCRB transcripts. Repertoires were generated with immunoSEQ multiplex PCR, while TCRdb's copy carries only in-frame clones and drops some. The sample gives some 360,000 clones, roughly 9.8% of which show up once; 0.6% is in the top ten. These receptors' targets are unknown. The sample was central memory CD4+ T cells from blood. These receptors were obtained from a man aged 25 to 40 with type 1 diabetes.

CDR3 sequence: CASSVSGRQETQYF. CDR3 DNA: TGTGCCAGCAGCGTTTCTGGACGGCAAGAGACCCAGTACTTC. The V call is TRBV5-6, the J call TRBJ2-5; D is unclear. CDR1 and CDR2 from the germline V gene are SGHDT and YYEEEE. Trimming stripped 4 bases from V and 2 bases from J, with 12 bases between. The CDR3 length is 14 residues.

The chain employs TRBV15 and TRBJ1-2; no definite D call. V was trimmed by 0 bases and J by 2 bases, leaving 4 bases between them. This CDR3 has 13 amino acids. Germline V lookup: CDR1 LNHNV, CDR2 YYDKDF (reference sequence). CDR3 protein: CATSRELNYGYTF. Written as DNA, the CDR3 is TGTGCCACCAGCAGAGAACTGAACTATGGCTACACCTTC. The variable domain in full, completed from reference TRBV15 and TRBJ1-2, reads DAMVIQNPRYQVTQFGKPVTLSCSQTLNHNVMYWYQQKSSQAPKLLFHYYDKDFNNEADTPDNFQSRRPNTSFCFLDIRSPGLGDTAMYLCATSRELNYGYTFGSGTRLTVV.

The rearrangement uses TRBV10-3 and TRBJ2-5; 12 nucleotides line up with TRBD1. With V trimmed by 4 bases and J by 4 bases, 4 bases remained unmatched. Germline assignment: CDR1 ENHRY and CDR2 SYGVKD. The CDR3 has 15 residues. This CDR3 is CAISGPGQGAETQYF. In DNA, the CDR3 is TGTGCCATCAGTGGGCCGGGACAGGGGGCAGAGACCCAGTACTTC.

This clone has a handful of counts. V gene TRBV19 combines with J gene TRBJ2-5; perhaps TRBD1 as D (6 bases). Near its end, the DNA agrees better with TRBJ2-7, so the J call may be wrong. The CDR3 runs to 14 residues. Germline assignment: CDR1 LNHDA and CDR2 SQIVND (reference sequence). CDR3 residues: CASSMEQGSYEQYF. For the CDR3, the DNA is TGTGCCAGTAGTATGGAACAGGGCTCCTACGAGCAGTACTTC.

This clone has ten or more counts. This chain links TRBV5-1 with TRBJ2-3, with TRBD2 identical over 9 bases. Germline V CDR1 and CDR2: SGHRS, YFSETQ. The CDR3 length is 16 residues. Unmatched junction bases numbered 8, after V lost 4 bases and J lost 2 bases. The CDR3 protein is CASSSTVAGDTDTQYF. CDR3 bases: TGCGCCAGCAGCAGCACTGTAGCGGGAGACACAGATACGCAGTATTTT. The variable domain in full, with the rest retrieved from reference TRBV5-1 and TRBJ2-3, is KAGVTQTPRYLIKTRGQQVTLSCSPISGHRSVSWYQQTPGQGLQFLFEYFSETQRNKGNFPGRFSGRQFSNSRSEMNVSTLELGDSALYLCASSSTVAGDTDTQYFGPGTRLTVL.

This clone has a count of ten or more. The V call is TRBV14, the J call TRBJ2-1, with D tentatively TRBD1 (5 bases). V was clipped by 3 bases and J by 9 bases, with 12 bases between them. Per germline, CDR1 SGHDN and CDR2 FVKESK. CDR3 length: 13 amino acids. The CDR3 nucleotides read TGTGCCAGCAGCCACGACCCTAGGGGTGAGCAGTTCTTC. Translated, it gives CASSHDPRGEQFF.

This clone turned up a few times. The junction departs from the called germline gene at one end, perhaps through a read error. This chain connects TRBV4-1 to TRBJ2-3; perhaps TRBD1 as D (5 bases). The germline V gene has CDR1 MGHRA and CDR2 YSYEKL. The CDR3 length is 15 residues. CDR3 protein: CASSQRYGATDTQYF. The CDR3 nucleotides read TGTGCCAGCAGCCAACGGTATGGGGCAACAGATACGCAGTATTTT.

This clone was counted only a few times. V gene TRBV19 combines with J gene TRBJ1-1; TRBD1 aligns across 8 bases. V lost 6 bases, J lost 4 bases, and 4 bases stayed unmatched. This CDR3 has 13 amino acids. Germline CDR1 and CDR2: LNHDA and SQIVND (reference sequence). The CDR3 DNA follows: TGTGCCAGTAGCCTACAGGGGGGCACTGAAGCTTTCTTT. Its protein product is CASSLQGGTEAFF.

The chain employs TRBV6-4 and TRBJ1-2, with a weak D call TRBD1 (5 bases). V dropped 5 bases and J dropped 8 bases, with 12 bases sitting between them. There are 12 residues in the CDR3. Germline V gene lookup returns CDR1 MRHNA and CDR2 SNTAGT. Here the CDR3 reads CASSNGGTGYTF. DNA of the CDR3: TGTGCCAGCAGTAACGGGGGGACCGGCTACACCTTC.

This clone was counted only a few times. The genes are TRBV2 and TRBJ1-5, with D uncertain. V gave up 7 bases and J gave up 6 bases, with 10 bases separating them. CDR3 length: 12 amino acids. From germline, CDR1 is SNHLY and CDR2 FYNNEI. The CDR3 DNA reads as TGTGCCAGCAACTATCAGTCTCAGCCCCAGCATTTT. It translates to CASNYQSQPQHF.

This clone was counted between two and nine times. The chain employs TRBV30 and TRBJ2-1; tentatively, D is TRBD2 (5 bases). The CDR3 spans 16 residues. V shed 0 bases and J shed 5 bases, with 17 bases lying between them. Germline-derived CDR1 and CDR2 are GTSNPN and SVGIG (reference sequence). The CDR3: CAWSVGLAGKDNEQFF. The DNA for the CDR3 is TGTGCCTGGAGTGTTGGGCTAGCCGGTAAGGACAATGAGCAGTTCTTC.

This clone was counted a few times. The chain is built from TRBV28 and TRBJ1-2; D unresolved. Germline V CDR1 and CDR2: MDHEN, SYDVKM. V was shortened by 10 bases and J by 5 bases, with 8 bases between the two germline ends. This CDR3 contains 10 residues. Written as DNA, the CDR3 is TGTGCCACCCTGCGGTATGGCTACACCTTC. Its translation is CATLRYGYTF.

A few counts support this clone. The chain joins TRBV30 to TRBJ1-1; D not certain. The V and J ends lost 0 bases and 5 bases respectively, with 10 bases between them. The germline V gene has CDR1 GTSNPN and CDR2 SVGIG (reference sequence). This CDR3 has 13 residues. CDR3 loop: CAWSVQVETEAFF. The CDR3 nucleotides are TGTGCCTGGAGTGTACAAGTCGAGACTGAAGCTTTCTTT.

J is TRBJ2-7 and V is TRBV27, with D uncertain. Trimming took off 5 bases at V and 0 bases at J, with 11 bases between the two ends. Germline V CDR1 and CDR2: MNHEY, SMNVEV (reference sequence). The CDR3 covers 14 residues. This CDR3 reads CASSPRLISYEQYF. CDR3 bases: TGTGCCAGCAGTCCCAGATTAATCTCCTACGAGCAGTACTTC.

As concerns this clone: Germline is not matched at one junction end, which may reflect a read error. V usage is TRBV10-2 and J usage is TRBJ2-2; TRBD1 matches at 8 bases. This CDR3 is 13 amino acids long. Germline CDR1 reads WSHSY; CDR2 reads SAAADI. The CDR3, as DNA: TGCGCCGGCAGACAGGGGATTAGCGGGGAGCTGTTTTTT. Protein sequence: CAGRQGISGELFF.

V and J are TRBV7-9 and TRBJ2-1; 7 bases are shared with TRBD2. The CDR3 spans 13 residues. From germline, CDR1 is SEHNR and CDR2 FQNEAQ (reference sequence). Trimming cost V 5 bases and J 12 bases; bases outside gene matches: 10. CDR3 sequence (DNA): TGTGCCAGCAGCCCCCGACTTAGCGGGCCGCAGTTCTTC. Translated: CASSPRLSGPQFF.

This clone was recorded a few times. The chain couples TRBV15 to TRBJ2-7; 8 bases are shared with TRBD1. This CDR3 has 12 amino acids. The V gene's germline CDR1 is LNHNV and CDR2 YYDKDF (reference sequence). Trimming at V came to 9 bases and at J to 2 bases, leaving 3 bases not matched to a gene. The CDR3 coding sequence is TGTGCCACGGGGACAGGACCCTACGAGCAGTACTTC. Translating it yields CATGTGPYEQYF.

There are a few counts of this clone. The chain combines TRBV4-2 with TRBJ2-2; D unresolved. The germline V and J ends were trimmed by 4 bases and 2 bases, with 5 bases remaining between them. The germline V gene encodes CDR1 LGHNA and CDR2 YNFKEQ. This CDR3 spans 13 amino acids. CDR3 nucleotide sequence: TGTGCCAGCAGCCTAATTAACACCGGGGAGCTGTTTTTT. Encoded protein: CASSLINTGELFF.

This clone was counted a few times. The V gene is TRBV6-5, the J gene TRBJ2-7; 9 bases align to TRBD2. The CDR3 has 15 residues. V lost 2 bases and J lost 5; bases outside the gene matches: 7. Germline V lookup: CDR1 MNHEY, CDR2 SVGAGI. DNA for the CDR3: TGTGCCAGCAGTTACCGGCCAGCGGGAGGCGACGAGCAGTACTTC. Protein sequence: CASSYRPAGGDEQYF.

The rearrangement links TRBV5-6 to TRBJ2-7; the match to TRBD2 covers 7 bases. Germline V gene sequence: CDR1 SGHDT, CDR2 YYEEEE. V dropped 4 bases and J dropped 5; count of bases not matched to a gene: 9. This CDR3 contains 14 residues. Written as DNA, the CDR3 is TGTGCCAGCAGCCCCCGGGGAGGGTTCGACGAGCAGTACTTC. This translates into CASSPRGGFDEQYF. The full variable domain, with the rest looked up from reference TRBV5-6 and TRBJ2-7, is DAGVTQSPTHLIKTRGQQVTLRCSPKSGHDTVSWYQQALGQGPQFIFQYYEEEERQRGNFPDRFSGHQFPNYSSELNVNALLLGDSALYLCASSPRGGFDEQYFGPGTRLTVT.

The chain carries TRBV7-9 and TRBJ2-7; D tentatively reads TRBD1 or TRBD2 (6 bases each). Germline-derived CDR1 and CDR2 are SEHNR and FQNEAQ (reference sequence). The CDR3 loop spans 15 amino acids. The V end was cut by 5 bases, the J end by 4 bases, with 18 bases between. This CDR3 is CASSEGDGRVYEQYF. In nucleotides, the CDR3 is TGTGCCAGCAGCGAGGGGGACGGGAGAGTGTACGAGCAGTACTTC.

This chain connects TRBV4-1 to TRBJ1-1; D might be TRBD1 (6 bases). Germline assignment: CDR1 MGHRA and CDR2 YSYEKL. The CDR3 consists of 13 residues. The V gene lost 4 bases and the J gene lost 4 bases, with 10 bases spanning the gap. CDR3 sequence: CASSLQGGTEAFF. CDR3 coding DNA: TGCGCCAGCAGCCTACAGGGAGGCACTGAAGCTTTCTTT.

There are a few counts of this clone. The chain has TRBV5-1 and TRBJ1-1; TRBD1 matches 9 bases. CDR1 is SGHRS, CDR2 YFSETQ, per germline. With V trimmed by 5 bases and J by 7 bases, 15 bases remained unmatched. CDR3 size: 16 residues. The chain's CDR3 is CASSFYRGQKDDEAFF. DNA of the CDR3: TGCGCCAGCAGTTTTTACAGGGGGCAGAAGGATGATGAAGCTTTCTTT.

The CDR3, as DNA: TGTGCCAGCAGTACAGGGCGGGAGACCCAGTACTTC. The encoded protein is CASSTGRETQYF. The chain employs TRBV2 and TRBJ2-5, with TRBD1 as a possible D gene (6 bases). The germline gives CDR1 SNHLY, CDR2 FYNNEI. The V gene lost 5 bases and the J gene lost 5 bases, with 9 bases spanning the gap. The CDR3 has 12 residues.

There are a few counts of this clone. The chain is built from TRBV18 and TRBJ1-1; D unresolved. The CDR3 extends over 16 amino acids. Germline V gene data show CDR1 as KGHSH and CDR2 as LQKENI. V shed 3 bases and J shed 4 bases, with 18 bases lying between them. The CDR3, as DNA: TGTGCCAGCTCACCTTACCTAGGCCCGTCAAGCACTGAAGCTTTCTTT. Protein: CASSPYLGPSSTEAFF. Using reference TRBV18 and TRBJ1-1 for the parts outside the CDR3, the full variable domain is NAGVMQNPRHLVRRRGQEARLRCSPMKGHSHVYWYRQLPEEGLKFMVYLQKENIIDESGMPKERFSAEFPKEGPSILRIQQVVRGDSAAYFCASSPYLGPSSTEAFFGQGTRLTVV.

This clone was recorded a few times. The V call is TRBV30, the J call TRBJ2-3, with D hard to call. The germline V gene encodes CDR1 GTSNPN and CDR2 SVGIG (reference sequence). This CDR3 is built from 14 residues. V was cut by 0 bases and J by 2 bases, with 9 bases left in between. CDR3 in amino acids: CAWSVAGVTDTQYF. In DNA form, the CDR3 reads TGTGCCTGGAGTGTAGCAGGAGTCACAGATACGCAGTATTTT.